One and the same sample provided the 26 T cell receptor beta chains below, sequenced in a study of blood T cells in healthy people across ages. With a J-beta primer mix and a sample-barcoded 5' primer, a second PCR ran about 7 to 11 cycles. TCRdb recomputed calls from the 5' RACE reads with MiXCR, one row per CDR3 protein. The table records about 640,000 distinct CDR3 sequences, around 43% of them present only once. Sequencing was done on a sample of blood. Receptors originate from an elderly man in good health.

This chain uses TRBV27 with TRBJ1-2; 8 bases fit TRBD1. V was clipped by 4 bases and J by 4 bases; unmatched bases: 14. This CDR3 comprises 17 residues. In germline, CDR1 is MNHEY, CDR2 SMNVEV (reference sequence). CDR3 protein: CASSSSRTGTLSYGYTF. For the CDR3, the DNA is TGTGCCAGCAGTTCGTCCAGGACAGGGACCCTTAGCTATGGCTACACCTTC.

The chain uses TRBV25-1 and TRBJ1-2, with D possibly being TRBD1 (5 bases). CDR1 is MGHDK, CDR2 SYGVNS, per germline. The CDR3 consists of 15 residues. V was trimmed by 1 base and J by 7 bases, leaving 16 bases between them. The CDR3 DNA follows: TGTGCCAGCAGTGAATCCGGCAGGGCCCTTGCTGGCTACACCTTC. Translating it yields CASSESGRALAGYTF.

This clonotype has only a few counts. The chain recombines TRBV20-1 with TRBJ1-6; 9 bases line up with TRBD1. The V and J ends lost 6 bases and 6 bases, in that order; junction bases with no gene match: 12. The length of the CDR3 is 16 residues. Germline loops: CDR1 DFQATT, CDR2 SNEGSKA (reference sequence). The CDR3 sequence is CSAIQGAQNTNSPLHF. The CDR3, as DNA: TGCAGTGCCATACAGGGGGCTCAAAATACTAATTCACCCCTCCACTTT.

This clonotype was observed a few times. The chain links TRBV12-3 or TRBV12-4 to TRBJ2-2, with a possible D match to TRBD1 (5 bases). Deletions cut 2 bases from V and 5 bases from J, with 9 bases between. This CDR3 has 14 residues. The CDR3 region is CASSLQGWTGELFF. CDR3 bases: TGTGCCAGCAGTTTACAGGGTTGGACCGGGGAGCTGTTTTTT.

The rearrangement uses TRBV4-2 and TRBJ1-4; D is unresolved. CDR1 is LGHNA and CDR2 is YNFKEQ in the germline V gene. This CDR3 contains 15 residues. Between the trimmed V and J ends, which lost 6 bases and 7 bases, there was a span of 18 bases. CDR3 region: CASRTSAVLVEKLFF. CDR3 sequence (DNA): TGTGCCAGCAGAACCTCCGCGGTTCTGGTTGAAAAACTGTTTTTT.

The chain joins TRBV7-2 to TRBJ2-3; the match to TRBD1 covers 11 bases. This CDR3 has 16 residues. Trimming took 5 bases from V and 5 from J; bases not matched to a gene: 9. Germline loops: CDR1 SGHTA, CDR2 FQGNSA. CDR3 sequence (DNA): TGTGCCAGCAGCGCGGACAGGGGGCTATTGGGAGATACGCAGTATTTT. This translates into CASSADRGLLGDTQYF.

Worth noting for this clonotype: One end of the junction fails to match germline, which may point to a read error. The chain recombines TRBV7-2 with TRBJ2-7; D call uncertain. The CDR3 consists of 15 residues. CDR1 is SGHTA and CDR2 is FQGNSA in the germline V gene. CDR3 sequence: CASGLTSTTSYEQYF. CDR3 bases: TGTGCCAGCGGCTTAACGTCGACAACATCCTACGAGCAGTACTTC. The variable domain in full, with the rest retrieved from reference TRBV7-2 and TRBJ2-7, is GAGVSQSPSNKVTEKGKDVELRCDPISGHTALYWYRQSLGQGLEFLIYFQGNSAPDKSGLPSDRFSAERTGGSVSTLTIQRTQQEDSAVYLCASGLTSTTSYEQYFGPGTRLTVT.

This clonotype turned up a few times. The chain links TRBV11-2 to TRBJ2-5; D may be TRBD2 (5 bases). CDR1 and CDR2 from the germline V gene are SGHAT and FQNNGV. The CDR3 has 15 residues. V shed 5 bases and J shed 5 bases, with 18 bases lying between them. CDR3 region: CASSLLGGRGETQYF. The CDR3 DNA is TGTGCCAGCAGCCTCCTAGGTGGGAGAGGTGAGACCCAGTACTTC.

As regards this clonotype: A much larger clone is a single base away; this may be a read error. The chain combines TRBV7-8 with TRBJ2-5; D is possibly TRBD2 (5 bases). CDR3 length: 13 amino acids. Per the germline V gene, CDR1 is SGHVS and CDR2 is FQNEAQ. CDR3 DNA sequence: TGTGTCAGCAGCTTGGCGGGTGGGGAGACCCAGTACTTC. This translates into CVSSLAGGETQYF.

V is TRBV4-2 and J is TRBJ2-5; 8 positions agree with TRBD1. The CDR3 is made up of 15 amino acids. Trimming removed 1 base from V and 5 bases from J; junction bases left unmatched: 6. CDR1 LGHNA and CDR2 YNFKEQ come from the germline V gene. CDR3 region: CASSQVETGVETQYF. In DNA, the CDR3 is TGTGCCAGCAGCCAAGTTGAGACAGGGGTGGAGACCCAGTACTTC.

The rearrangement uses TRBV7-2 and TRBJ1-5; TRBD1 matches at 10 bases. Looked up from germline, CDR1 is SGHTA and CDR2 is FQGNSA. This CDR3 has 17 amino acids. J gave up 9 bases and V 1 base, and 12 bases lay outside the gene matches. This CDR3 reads CASSLVVTGGGAGPQHF. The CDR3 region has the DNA TGTGCCAGCAGCTTAGTTGTGACAGGGGGCGGCGCGGGGCCCCAGCATTTT.

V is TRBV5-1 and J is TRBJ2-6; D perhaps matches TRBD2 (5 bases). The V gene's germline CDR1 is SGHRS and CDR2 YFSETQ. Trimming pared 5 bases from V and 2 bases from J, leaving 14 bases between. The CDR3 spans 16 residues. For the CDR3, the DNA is TGCGCCAGCAGTCCCTCCCGGGGTGCTGGGGCCAACGTCCTGACTTTC. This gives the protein CASSPSRGAGANVLTF.

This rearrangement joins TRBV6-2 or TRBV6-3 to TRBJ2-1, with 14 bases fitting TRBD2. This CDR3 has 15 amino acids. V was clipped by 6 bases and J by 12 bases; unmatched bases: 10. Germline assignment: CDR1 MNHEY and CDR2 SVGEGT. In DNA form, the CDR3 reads TGTGCCAGCAGAAAAACCGGGACTAGCGGGAGTGGGCAGTTCTTC. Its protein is CASRKTGTSGSGQFF.

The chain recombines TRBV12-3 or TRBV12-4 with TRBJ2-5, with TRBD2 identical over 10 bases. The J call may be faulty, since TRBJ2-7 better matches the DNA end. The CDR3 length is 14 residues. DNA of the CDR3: TGTGCCAGCGGGACACGGACTAGCGGCTACGAGCAGTACTTC. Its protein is CASGTRTSGYEQYF.

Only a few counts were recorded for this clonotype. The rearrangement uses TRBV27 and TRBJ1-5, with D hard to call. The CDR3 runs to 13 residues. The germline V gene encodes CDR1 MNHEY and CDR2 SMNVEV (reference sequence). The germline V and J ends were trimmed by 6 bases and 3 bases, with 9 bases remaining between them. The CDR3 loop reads CASSQAINQPQHF. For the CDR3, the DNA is TGTGCCAGCAGCCAAGCGATCAATCAGCCCCAGCATTTT.

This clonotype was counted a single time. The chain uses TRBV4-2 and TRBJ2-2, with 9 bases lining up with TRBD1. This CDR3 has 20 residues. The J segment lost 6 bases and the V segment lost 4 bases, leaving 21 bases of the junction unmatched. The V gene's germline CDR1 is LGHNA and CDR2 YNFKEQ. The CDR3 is CASSPLGRDRASFAPGELFF. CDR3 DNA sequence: TGTGCCAGCAGCCCCTTAGGACGGGACAGGGCGAGTTTCGCGCCCGGGGAGCTGTTTTTT.

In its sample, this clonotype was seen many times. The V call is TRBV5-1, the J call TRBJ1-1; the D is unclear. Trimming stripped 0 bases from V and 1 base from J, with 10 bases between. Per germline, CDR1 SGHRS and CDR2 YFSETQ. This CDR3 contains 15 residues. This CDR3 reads CASSLGPSGNTEAFF. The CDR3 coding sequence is TGCGCCAGCAGCTTGGGCCCATCGGGGAACACTGAAGCTTTCTTT.

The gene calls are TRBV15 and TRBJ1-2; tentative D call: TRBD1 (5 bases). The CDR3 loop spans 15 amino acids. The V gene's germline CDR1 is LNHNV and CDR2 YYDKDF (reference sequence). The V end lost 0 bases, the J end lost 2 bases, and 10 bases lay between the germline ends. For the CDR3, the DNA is TGTGCCACCAGCAGAGAGCAGGGCCCCAACTATGGCTACACCTTC. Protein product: CATSREQGPNYGYTF.

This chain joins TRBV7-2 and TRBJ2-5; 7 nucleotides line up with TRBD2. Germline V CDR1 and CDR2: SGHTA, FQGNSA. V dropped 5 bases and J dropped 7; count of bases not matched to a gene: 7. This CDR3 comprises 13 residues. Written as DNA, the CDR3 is TGTGCCAGCAGCCGGACTAGGGGTGTGACCCAGTACTTC. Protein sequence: CASSRTRGVTQYF.

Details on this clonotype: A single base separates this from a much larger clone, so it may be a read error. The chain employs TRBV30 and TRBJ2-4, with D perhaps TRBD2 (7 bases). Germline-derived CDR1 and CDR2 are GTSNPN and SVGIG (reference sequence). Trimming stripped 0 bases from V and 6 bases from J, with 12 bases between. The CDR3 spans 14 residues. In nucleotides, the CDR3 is TGTGCCTGGAGTGTAGGGGGGGTCGGAAACATTCAGTACTTC. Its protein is CAWSVGGVGNIQYF.

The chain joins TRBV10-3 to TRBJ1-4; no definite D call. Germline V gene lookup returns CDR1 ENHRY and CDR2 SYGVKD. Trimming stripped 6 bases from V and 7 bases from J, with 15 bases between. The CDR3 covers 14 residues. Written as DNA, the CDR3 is TGTGCCATCAGGGAAGGTGAGGAGGGTGAAAAACTGTTTTTT. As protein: CAIREGEEGEKLFF.

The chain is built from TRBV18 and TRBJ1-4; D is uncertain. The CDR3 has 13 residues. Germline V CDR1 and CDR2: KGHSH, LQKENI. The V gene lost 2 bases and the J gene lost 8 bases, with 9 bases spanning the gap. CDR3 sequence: CASSPGVQEKLFF. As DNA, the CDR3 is TGTGCCAGCTCACCAGGGGTTCAGGAAAAACTGTTTTTT.

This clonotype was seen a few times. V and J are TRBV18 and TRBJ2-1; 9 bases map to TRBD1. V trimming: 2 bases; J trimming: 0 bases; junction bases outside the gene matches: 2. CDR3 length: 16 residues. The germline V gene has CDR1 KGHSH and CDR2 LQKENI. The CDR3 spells CASSPMGQGSYNEQFF. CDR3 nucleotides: TGTGCCAGCTCACCAATGGGACAGGGCTCCTACAATGAGCAGTTCTTC.

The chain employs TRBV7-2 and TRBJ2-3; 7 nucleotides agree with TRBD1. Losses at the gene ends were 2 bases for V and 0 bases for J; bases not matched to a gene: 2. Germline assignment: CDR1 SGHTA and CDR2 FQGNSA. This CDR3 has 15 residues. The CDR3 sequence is CASSLRGHSTDTQYF. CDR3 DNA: TGTGCCAGCAGCTTAAGGGGGCACAGCACAGATACGCAGTATTTT.

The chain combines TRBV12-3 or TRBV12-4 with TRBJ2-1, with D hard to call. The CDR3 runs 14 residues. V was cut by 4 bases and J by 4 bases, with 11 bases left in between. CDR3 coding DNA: TGTGCCAGCAGTTCTGCCATGGGTTACAATGAGCAGTTCTTC. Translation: CASSSAMGYNEQFF.

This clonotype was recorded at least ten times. The CDR3 reads CASSLEWSGGRLYEQYF. The CDR3, as DNA: TGTGCCAGCAGCTTAGAATGGTCAGGGGGTCGTTTGTACGAGCAGTACTTC. This chain connects TRBV11-2 to TRBJ2-7, with TRBD1 identical over 7 bases. This CDR3 region has 17 residues. V shed 0 bases and J 4 bases; nucleotides not matched to a gene: 12. Germline CDR1 reads SGHAT; CDR2 reads FQNNGV.